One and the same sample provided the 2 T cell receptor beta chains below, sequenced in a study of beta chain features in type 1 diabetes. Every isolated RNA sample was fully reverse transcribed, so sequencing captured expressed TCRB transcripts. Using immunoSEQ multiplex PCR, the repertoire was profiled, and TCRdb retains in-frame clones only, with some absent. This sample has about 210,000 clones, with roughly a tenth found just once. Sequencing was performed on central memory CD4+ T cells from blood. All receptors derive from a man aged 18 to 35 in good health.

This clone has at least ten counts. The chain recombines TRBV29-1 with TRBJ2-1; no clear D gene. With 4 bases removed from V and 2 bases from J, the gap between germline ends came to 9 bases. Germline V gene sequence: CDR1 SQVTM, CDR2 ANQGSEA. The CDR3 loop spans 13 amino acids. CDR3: CSVAGRTYNEQFF. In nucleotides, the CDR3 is TGCAGCGTTGCGGGCCGGACCTACAATGAGCAGTTCTTC.

The CDR3 protein is CASSLGPRGLRLNTEAFF. For the CDR3, the DNA is TGTGCCAGCAGCTTAGGTCCCAGGGGGCTTCGATTGAACACTGAAGCTTTCTTT. The chain combines TRBV11-2 with TRBJ1-1; 8 positions agree with TRBD1. Trimming cost V 1 base and J 0 bases; bases outside gene matches: 10. CDR3 size: 18 residues. Per the germline V gene, CDR1 is SGHAT and CDR2 is FQNNGV.